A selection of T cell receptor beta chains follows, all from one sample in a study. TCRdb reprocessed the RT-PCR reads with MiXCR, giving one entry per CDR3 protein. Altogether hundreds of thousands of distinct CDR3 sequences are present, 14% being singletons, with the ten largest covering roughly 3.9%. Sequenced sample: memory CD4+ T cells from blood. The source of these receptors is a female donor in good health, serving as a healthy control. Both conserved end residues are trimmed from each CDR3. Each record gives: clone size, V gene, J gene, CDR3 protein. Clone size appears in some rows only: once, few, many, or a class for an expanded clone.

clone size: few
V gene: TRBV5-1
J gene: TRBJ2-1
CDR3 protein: ASSPLSGYNEQF

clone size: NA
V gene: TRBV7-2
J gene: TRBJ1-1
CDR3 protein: ASSPNTYRGWGTEAF

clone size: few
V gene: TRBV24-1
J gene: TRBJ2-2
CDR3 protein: ATGLAGDTGELF

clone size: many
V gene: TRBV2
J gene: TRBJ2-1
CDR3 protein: ASTAGSSSYNEQF

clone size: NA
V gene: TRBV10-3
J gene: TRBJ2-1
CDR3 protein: AIRSSGTSRINEQF

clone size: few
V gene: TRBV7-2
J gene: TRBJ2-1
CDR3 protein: ASRPGQNRNEQF

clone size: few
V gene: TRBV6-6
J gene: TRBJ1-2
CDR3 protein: ASSRRRAGDGYT

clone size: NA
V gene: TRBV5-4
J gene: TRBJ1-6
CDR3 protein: ASSSWDRNSPLH

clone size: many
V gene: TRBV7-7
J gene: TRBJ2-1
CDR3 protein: ASSPLADNEQF

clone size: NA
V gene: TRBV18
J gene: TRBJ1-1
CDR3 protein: ASSPPPGGGTEAF

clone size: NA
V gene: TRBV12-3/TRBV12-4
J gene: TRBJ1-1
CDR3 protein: ASSGGQGLLNTEAF

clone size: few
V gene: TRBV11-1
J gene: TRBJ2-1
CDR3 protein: ASSLTGTGGQNEQF

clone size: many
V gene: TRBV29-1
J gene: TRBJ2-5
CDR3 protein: SVVVEETQY

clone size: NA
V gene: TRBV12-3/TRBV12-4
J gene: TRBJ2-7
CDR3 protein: ASSLAADGSQY

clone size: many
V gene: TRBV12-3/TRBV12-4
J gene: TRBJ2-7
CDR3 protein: ASSYMYEQY

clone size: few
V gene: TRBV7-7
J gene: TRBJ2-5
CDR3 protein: ASSLGMGAMQETQY

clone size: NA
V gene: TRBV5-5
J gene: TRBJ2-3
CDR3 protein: ASSLAASGLFTDTQY

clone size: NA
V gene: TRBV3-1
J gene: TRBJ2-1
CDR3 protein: ASGLISGRAYNEQF

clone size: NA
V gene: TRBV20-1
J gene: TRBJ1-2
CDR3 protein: SALVVKTGSGGYT

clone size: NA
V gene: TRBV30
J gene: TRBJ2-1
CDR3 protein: ASLGGLAGTYNEQF

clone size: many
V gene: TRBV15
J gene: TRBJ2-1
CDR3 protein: ATRRPGRGDEQF

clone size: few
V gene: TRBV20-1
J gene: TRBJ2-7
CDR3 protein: SARSGTSGVYEQY

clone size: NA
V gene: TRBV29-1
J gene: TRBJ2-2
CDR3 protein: SVAEGFYDTGELF

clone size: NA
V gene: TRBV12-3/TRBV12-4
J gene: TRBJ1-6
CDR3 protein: ASSITSSPLH